The 17 T cell receptor beta chains below were found in one sample sequenced in a study of glioma-infiltrating T cells after dendritic cell vaccination. Produced via immunoSEQ multiplex PCR; TCRdb's table is partial and in-frame only. The sample records some 110,000 clones, nearly 90% being singletons. Time point specified: after dendritic cell vaccination, including at tumor progression/relapse. The specimen comprised blood, sampled after dendritic cell vaccination. The receptors were gathered from a human donor with glioblastoma.

The genes are TRBV2 and TRBJ2-7; 9 bases align to TRBD1. V gave up 6 bases and J gave up 4 bases; unmatched junction bases: 10. The CDR3 has 15 residues. The germline CDR1 and CDR2 sequences are SNHLY and FYNNEI. For the CDR3, the DNA is TGTGCCAGCAGCCACCGGACAGGGGTTTTGTACGAGCAGTACTTC. This sequence encodes CASSHRTGVLYEQYF.

This rearrangement joins TRBV7-9 to TRBJ1-1; D gene unclear. V lost 1 base and J 4 bases, leaving 10 bases between the germline ends. The CDR3 is 14 residues long. Germline CDR1 and CDR2: SEHNR and FQNEAQ (reference sequence). The CDR3 spells CASSLGADFTEAFF. The CDR3 region has the DNA TGTGCCAGCAGCTTAGGCGCGGATTTCACTGAAGCTTTCTTT.

V is TRBV30 and J is TRBJ2-1, with 9 positions matching TRBD2. CDR1 and CDR2 (germline): GTSNPN, SVGIG (reference sequence). The CDR3 consists of 13 residues. Losses at the gene ends were 0 bases for V and 10 bases for J; bases not matched to a gene: 4. The CDR3 DNA sequence: TGTGCCTGGAGTGTCGCGGGGGGGCGCGAGCAGTTCTTC. Translated: CAWSVAGGREQFF.

The V gene is TRBV5-1, the J gene TRBJ2-7, with 9 bases lining up with TRBD1. Trimming took 5 bases from V and 1 from J; bases not matched to a gene: 4. Germline V lookup: CDR1 SGHRS, CDR2 YFSETQ. The length of the CDR3 is 14 residues. The CDR3 sequence is CASSPGQGSYEQYF. CDR3 in DNA: TGCGCCAGCAGTCCGGGACAGGGTTCCTACGAGCAGTACTTC.

The J gene is TRBJ1-2, the V gene TRBV7-8; D is perhaps TRBD1 (5 bases). Germline-derived CDR1 and CDR2 are SGHVS and FQNEAQ. V gave up 1 base and J gave up 5 bases, with 11 bases separating them. The CDR3 consists of 14 residues. The CDR3: CASSLEGRAYGYTF. The CDR3 bases are TGTGCCAGCAGCTTAGAGGGCAGGGCATATGGCTACACCTTC. Looking up the rest from reference TRBV7-8 and TRBJ1-2 gives the full variable domain: GAGVSQSPRYKVAKRGQDVALRCDPISGHVSLFWYQQALGQGPEFLTYFQNEAQLDKSGLPSDRFFAERPEGSVSTLKIQRTQQEDSAVYLCASSLEGRAYGYTFGSGTRLTVV.

This rearrangement joins TRBV13 to TRBJ1-1; 9 bases are a match to TRBD1. Germline loops: CDR1 PRHDT, CDR2 FYEKMQ (reference sequence). V gave up 5 bases and J gave up 6 bases; unmatched junction bases: 13. The length of the CDR3 is 16 residues. The CDR3 sequence: CASSSTAGTGLAEAFF. In DNA form, the CDR3 reads TGTGCCAGCAGCAGCACAGCCGGGACAGGGCTTGCTGAAGCTTTCTTT.

V and J are TRBV7-9 and TRBJ1-4; TRBD1 is a possible D gene (6 bases). The CDR3 is 17 amino acids. Looked up from germline, CDR1 is SEHNR and CDR2 is FQNEAQ (reference sequence). Trimming pared 5 bases from V and 0 bases from J, leaving 16 bases between. In nucleotides, the CDR3 is TGTGCCAGCAGCGCACCAGGGGCAGGAGCAACTAATGAAAAACTGTTTTTT. Translating gives CASSAPGAGATNEKLFF.

This sequence joins TRBV5-8 and TRBJ1-1; D remains ambiguous. Germline-derived CDR1 and CDR2 are SGHTS and YDEGEE. The CDR3 runs 12 residues. V lost 6 bases and J lost 10, with 16 bases in between. The CDR3, as DNA: TGTGCCAGCACCCCCGGAGCCCTGCGAGCTTTCTTT. Translation gives CASTPGALRAFF.

The V and J genes are TRBV27 and TRBJ1-2, with TRBD1 matching over 7 bases. Germline CDR1 MNHEY, CDR2 SMNVEV (reference sequence). V was clipped by 0 bases and J by 4 bases; unmatched bases: 5. The CDR3 consists of 15 residues. DNA of the CDR3: TGTGCCAGCAGTTTATCGGGACAGCCGCTCTATGGCTACACCTTC. Protein sequence: CASSLSGQPLYGYTF.

The chain links TRBV2 to TRBJ2-5; 8 bases line up with TRBD2. The J call may be in error: the DNA end matches TRBJ2-7 better. Germline lookup yields CDR1 SNHLY and CDR2 FYNNEI. This CDR3 is built from 14 residues. The CDR3 loop reads CATQEGRGAYEQYF. The CDR3 nucleotides are TGTGCCACCCAGGAAGGGCGGGGGGCCTACGAGCAGTACTTC.

This clone was found once. As DNA, the CDR3 is TGTGCCAGCAGTTTAACGGGACAGGGACGGGAAAAACTGTTTTTT. Its translation is CASSLTGQGREKLFF. The J gene is TRBJ1-4, the V gene TRBV27, with 9 bases identical to TRBD1. This CDR3 has 15 amino acids. The trim removed 2 bases at V and 8 bases at J, leaving 6 bases unmatched. Germline V gene lookup returns CDR1 MNHEY and CDR2 SMNVEV (reference sequence).

The rearrangement links TRBV6-1 to TRBJ1-1; 10 positions match TRBD1. J gave up 4 bases and V 6 bases, and 5 bases lay outside the gene matches. This CDR3 is 14 amino acids long. Germline V gene sequence: CDR1 MNHNS, CDR2 SASEGT. Written as DNA, the CDR3 is TGTGCCAGCAGCCGGGACAGGGGACGCACTGAAGCTTTCTTT. Protein sequence: CASSRDRGRTEAFF.

Remarks on this clone: Different DNA sequences within this sample yield the same CDR3. The V and J genes are TRBV9 and TRBJ1-2, with TRBD1 identical over 7 bases. The length of the CDR3 is 15 residues. Unmatched junction bases numbered 4, after V lost 0 bases and J lost 2 bases. CDR1 is SGDLS and CDR2 is YYNGEE in the germline V gene. In DNA form, the CDR3 reads TGTGCCAGCAGCGTAGGAGGGGGCGGGAACTATGGCTACACCTTC. Protein: CASSVGGGGNYGYTF.

The chain joins TRBV10-2 to TRBJ2-1; 16 bases map to TRBD2. CDR3 length: 15 amino acids. V lost 6 bases to trimming and J lost 7 bases; unmatched junction nucleotides: 3. In germline, CDR1 is WSHSY, CDR2 SAAADI. CDR3 DNA sequence: TGCGCCAGCAGGGGACTAGCGGGGGGGCAGAATGAGCAGTTCTTC. Amino acid sequence: CASRGLAGGQNEQFF.

The rearrangement joins TRBV10-3 to TRBJ1-2, with TRBD1 as a possible D gene (5 bases). Trimming cost V 0 bases and J 3 bases, with 8 bases left between them. Germline V lookup: CDR1 ENHRY, CDR2 SYGVKD. The CDR3 loop spans 14 amino acids. The CDR3 loop is CAISESGGDYGYTF. The CDR3 bases are TGTGCCATCAGTGAGTCCGGGGGGGACTATGGCTACACCTTC.

This chain uses TRBV4-2 with TRBJ2-2; the match to TRBD2 covers 8 bases. This CDR3 has 18 amino acids. The J segment lost 0 bases and the V segment lost 2 bases, leaving 8 bases of the junction unmatched. Germline V gene data show CDR1 as LGHNA and CDR2 as YNFKEQ. The CDR3 nucleotides are TGTGCCAGCAGCCAATGGTCGAGCGGGAGCACGAACACCGGGGAGCTGTTTTTT. Its protein is CASSQWSSGSTNTGELFF.

The gene calls are TRBV7-9 and TRBJ1-4, with 11 bases fitting TRBD1. J gave up 8 bases and V 4 bases, and 9 bases lay outside the gene matches. The CDR3 has 16 residues. Looked up from germline, CDR1 is SEHNR and CDR2 is FQNEAQ (reference sequence). CDR3 sequence reads: CASSSGQGARWEKLFF. The CDR3 DNA reads TGTGCCAGCAGCTCTGGACAGGGGGCGCGGTGGGAAAAACTGTTTTTT.